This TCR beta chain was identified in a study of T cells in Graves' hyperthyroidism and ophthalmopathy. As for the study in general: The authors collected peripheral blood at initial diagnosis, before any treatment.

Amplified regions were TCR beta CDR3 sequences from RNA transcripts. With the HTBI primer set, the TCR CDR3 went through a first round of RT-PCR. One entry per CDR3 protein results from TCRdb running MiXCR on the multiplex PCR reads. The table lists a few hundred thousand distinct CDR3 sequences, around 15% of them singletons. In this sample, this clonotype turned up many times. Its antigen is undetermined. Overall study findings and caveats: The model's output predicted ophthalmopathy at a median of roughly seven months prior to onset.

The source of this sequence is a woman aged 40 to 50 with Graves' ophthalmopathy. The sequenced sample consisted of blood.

The CDR3 loop reads CASSFEATREYEQYF. DNA of the CDR3: TGCGCCAGCAGCTTTGAAGCCACAAGGGAGTACGAGCAGTACTTC. The chain links TRBV5-1 to TRBJ2-7, with D perhaps matching TRBD2 (5 bases). CDR3 length equals 15 residues. Between the trimmed V and J ends, which lost 2 bases and 4 bases, there was a span of 16 bases. Per germline, CDR1 SGHRS and CDR2 YFSETQ. The full variable domain, with the rest looked up from reference TRBV5-1 and TRBJ2-7, is KAGVTQTPRYLIKTRGQQVTLSCSPISGHRSVSWYQQTPGQGLQFLFEYFSETQRNKGNFPGRFSGRQFSNSRSEMNVSTLELGDSALYLCASSFEATREYEQYFGPGTRLTVT.